The clone carrying this T cell receptor (delta chain) ranks as medium-sized. The germline CDR1 and CDR2 sequences are GEAIGNYY and EKD. This CDR3 region has 19 residues. The ends were cut back, 0 bases at V and 3 bases at J, with 25 bases in the middle. TCRdb redid the clone calls on the RT-PCR reads with CATT. The sample has roughly 2,600 delta-chain clones, around 32% seen once; the top ten hold approximately 31%. This record belongs to a study of gamma-delta T cells after stem cell transplantation. Sequencing input: gamma-delta T cells. The chain recombines TRDV2 with TRDJ1; D is perhaps TRDD3 (6 bases). This sequence was found in a human donor. It is not recorded whose cells these are; they may come from a transplant donor. The CDR3 DNA is TGTGCCTGTGACACCGTAGGGAGCTCGGGGATTTGGGAAGCCGATAAACTCATCTTT. Translating it yields CACDTVGSSGIWEADKLIF.